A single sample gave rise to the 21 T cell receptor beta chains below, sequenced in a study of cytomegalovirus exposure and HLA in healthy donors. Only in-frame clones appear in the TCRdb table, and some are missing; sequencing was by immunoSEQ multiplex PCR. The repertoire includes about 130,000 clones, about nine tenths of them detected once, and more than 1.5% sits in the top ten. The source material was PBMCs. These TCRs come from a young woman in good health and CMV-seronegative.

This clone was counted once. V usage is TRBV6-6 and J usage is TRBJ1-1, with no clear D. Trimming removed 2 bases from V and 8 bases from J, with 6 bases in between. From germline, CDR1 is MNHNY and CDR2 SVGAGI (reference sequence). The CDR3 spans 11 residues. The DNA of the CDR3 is TGTGCCAGCAGTTACGGTCAGGAAGCTTTCTTT. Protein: CASSYGQEAFF.

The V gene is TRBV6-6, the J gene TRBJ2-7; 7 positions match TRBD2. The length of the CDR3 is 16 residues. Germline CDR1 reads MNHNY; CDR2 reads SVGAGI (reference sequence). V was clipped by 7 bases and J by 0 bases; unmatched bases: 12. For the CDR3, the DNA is TGTGCCAGCAACGGAAAAGGGACTACAGGCTCCTACGAGCAGTACTTC. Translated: CASNGKGTTGSYEQYF.

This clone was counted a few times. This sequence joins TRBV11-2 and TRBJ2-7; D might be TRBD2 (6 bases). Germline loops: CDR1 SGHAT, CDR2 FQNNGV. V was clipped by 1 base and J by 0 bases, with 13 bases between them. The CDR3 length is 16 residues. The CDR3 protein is CASSLVGQGGSYEQYF. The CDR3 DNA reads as TGTGCCAGCAGCTTAGTGGGGCAGGGAGGCTCCTACGAGCAGTACTTC.

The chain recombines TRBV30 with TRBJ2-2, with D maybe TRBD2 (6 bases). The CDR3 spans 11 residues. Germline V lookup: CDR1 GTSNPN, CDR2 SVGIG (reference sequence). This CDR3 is CGLGHTGELFF. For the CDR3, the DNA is TGTGGACTAGGGCATACCGGGGAGCTGTTTTTT.

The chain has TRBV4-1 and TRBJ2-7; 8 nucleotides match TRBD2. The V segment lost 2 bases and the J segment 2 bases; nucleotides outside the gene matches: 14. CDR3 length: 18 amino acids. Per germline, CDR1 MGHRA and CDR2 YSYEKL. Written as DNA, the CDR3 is TGCGCCAGCAGCCAACAGGAGAGAACGTGGACTAGCCCCTACGAGCAGTACTTC. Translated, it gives CASSQQERTWTSPYEQYF.

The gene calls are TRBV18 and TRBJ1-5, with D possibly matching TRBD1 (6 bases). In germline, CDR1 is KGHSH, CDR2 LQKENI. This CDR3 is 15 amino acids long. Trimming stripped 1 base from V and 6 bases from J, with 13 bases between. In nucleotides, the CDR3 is TGTGCCAGCTCACCACAGACAGGAGCGGCTCAGCCCCAGCATTTT. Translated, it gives CASSPQTGAAQPQHF.

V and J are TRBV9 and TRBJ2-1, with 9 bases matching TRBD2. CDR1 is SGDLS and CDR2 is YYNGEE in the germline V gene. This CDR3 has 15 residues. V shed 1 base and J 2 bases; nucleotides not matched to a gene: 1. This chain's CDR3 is CASSVRLAAYNEQFF. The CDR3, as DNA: TGTGCCAGCAGCGTACGACTAGCGGCCTACAATGAGCAGTTCTTC.

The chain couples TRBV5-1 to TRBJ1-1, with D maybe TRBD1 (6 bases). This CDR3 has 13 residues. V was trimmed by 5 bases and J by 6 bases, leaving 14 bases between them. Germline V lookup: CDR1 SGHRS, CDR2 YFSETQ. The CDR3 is CASSRMGAAEAFF. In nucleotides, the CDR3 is TGCGCCAGCAGTCGGATGGGGGCTGCTGAAGCTTTCTTT.

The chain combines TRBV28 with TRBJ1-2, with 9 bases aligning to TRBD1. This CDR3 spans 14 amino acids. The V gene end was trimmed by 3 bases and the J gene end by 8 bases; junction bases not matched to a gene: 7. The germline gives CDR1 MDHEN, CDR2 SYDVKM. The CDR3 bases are TGTGCCAGCAGTTTTTTACAGGGGGCTTGGGGCTACACCTTC. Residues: CASSFLQGAWGYTF.

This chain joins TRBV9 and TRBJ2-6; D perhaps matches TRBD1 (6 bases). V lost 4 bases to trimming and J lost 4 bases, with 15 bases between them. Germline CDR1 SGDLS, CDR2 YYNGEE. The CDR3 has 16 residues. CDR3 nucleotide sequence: TGTGCCAGCAGCTTCTCACAGGGTCCAGGGGCCAACGTCCTGACTTTC. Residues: CASSFSQGPGANVLTF.

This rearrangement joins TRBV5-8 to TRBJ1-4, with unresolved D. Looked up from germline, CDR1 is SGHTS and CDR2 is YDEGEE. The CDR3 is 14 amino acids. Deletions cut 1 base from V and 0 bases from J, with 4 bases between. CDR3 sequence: CASSLTTTNEKLFF. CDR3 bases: TGTGCCAGCAGCTTGACAACAACTAATGAAAAACTGTTTTTT.

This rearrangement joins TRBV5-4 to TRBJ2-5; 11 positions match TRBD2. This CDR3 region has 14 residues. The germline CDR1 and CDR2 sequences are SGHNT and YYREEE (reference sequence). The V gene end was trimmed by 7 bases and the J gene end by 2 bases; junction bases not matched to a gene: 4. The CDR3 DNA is TGTGCCAGCTCCCGACTAGCGGGGCAAGAGACCCAGTACTTC. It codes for CASSRLAGQETQYF.

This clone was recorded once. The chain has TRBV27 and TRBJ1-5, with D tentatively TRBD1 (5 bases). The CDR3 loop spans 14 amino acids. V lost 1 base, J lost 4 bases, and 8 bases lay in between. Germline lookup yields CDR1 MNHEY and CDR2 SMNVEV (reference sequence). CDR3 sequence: CASSLLGGNQPQHF. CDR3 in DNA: TGTGCCAGCAGTTTATTGGGGGGTAATCAGCCCCAGCATTTT.

CDR3 loop: CASSRPQSGQGTYWYEQYF. The CDR3, as DNA: TGCGCCAGCAGCCGACCCCAATCGGGACAGGGAACATATTGGTACGAGCAGTACTTC. This chain uses TRBV5-1 with TRBJ2-7; 9 nucleotides align to TRBD1. The length of the CDR3 is 19 residues. Germline assignment: CDR1 SGHRS and CDR2 YFSETQ. V gave up 4 bases and J gave up 4 bases; unmatched junction bases: 21.

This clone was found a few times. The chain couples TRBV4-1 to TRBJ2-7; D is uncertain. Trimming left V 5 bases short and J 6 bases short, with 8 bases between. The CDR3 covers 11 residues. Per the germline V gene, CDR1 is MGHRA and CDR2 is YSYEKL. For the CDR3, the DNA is TGCGCCAGCAGCAGATCAGGCGAGCAGTACTTC. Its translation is CASSRSGEQYF.

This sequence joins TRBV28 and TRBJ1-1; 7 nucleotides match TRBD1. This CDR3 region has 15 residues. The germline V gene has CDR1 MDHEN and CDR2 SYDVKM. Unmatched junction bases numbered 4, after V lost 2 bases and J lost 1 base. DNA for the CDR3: TGTGCCAGCAGTTTAAGGGGGCCGTGGAACACTGAAGCTTTCTTT. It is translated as CASSLRGPWNTEAFF.

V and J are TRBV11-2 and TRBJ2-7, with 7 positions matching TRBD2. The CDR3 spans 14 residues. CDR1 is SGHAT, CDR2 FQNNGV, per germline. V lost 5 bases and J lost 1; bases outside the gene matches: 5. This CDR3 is CASSPPGGSYEQYF. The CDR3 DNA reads TGTGCCAGCAGCCCCCCGGGGGGATCCTACGAGCAGTACTTC.

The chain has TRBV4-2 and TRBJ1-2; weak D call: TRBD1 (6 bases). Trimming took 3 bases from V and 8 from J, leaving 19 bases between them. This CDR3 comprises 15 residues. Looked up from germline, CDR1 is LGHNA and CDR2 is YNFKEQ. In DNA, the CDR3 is TGTGCCAGCAGCCACGACCCGGGACAAACGGGGGGCTACACCTTC. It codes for CASSHDPGQTGGYTF.

Here the CDR3 reads CASSIAFQGSYEQYF. DNA for the CDR3: TGTGCCAGTAGTATCGCATTTCAGGGCTCCTACGAGCAGTACTTC. The chain joins TRBV19 to TRBJ2-7; the D gene is possibly TRBD1 (5 bases). V lost 3 bases and J lost 0, with 12 bases in between. Germline V gives CDR1 LNHDA, CDR2 SQIVND (reference sequence). The CDR3 extends over 15 amino acids.

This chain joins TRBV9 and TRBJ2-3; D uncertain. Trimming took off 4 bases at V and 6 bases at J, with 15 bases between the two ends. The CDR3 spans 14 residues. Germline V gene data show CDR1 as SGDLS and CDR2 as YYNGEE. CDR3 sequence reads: CASSRNPYLDTQYF. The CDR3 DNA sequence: TGTGCCAGCAGCCGTAACCCCTATCTGGATACGCAGTATTTT.

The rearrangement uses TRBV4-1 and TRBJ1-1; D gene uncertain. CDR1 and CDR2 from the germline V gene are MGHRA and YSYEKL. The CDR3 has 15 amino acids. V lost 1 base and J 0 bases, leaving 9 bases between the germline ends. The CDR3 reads CASSQVHSLNTEAFF. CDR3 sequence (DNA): TGCGCCAGCAGCCAAGTACACAGCTTGAACACTGAAGCTTTCTTT.